Listed below are T cell receptor beta chains from one sample, sequenced in a study of OX40 agonist ivuxolimab in advanced cancers. Method: immunoSEQ multiplex PCR; TCRdb's copy keeps in-frame clones and lacks some. The table includes 100,000 or so clones, roughly four fifths detected once. The sample was CD4+ or CD8+ T cells sorted from blood, taken in a trial of the OX40 agonist ivuxolimab. These receptors all come from an adult with an advanced solid tumor such as melanoma, head and neck, liver or kidney cancer. The CDR3 runs from the conserved cysteine through the conserved F or W. D genes are given only for firm matches. Only part of the rows carry a size: once, few, many, or a class if the clone is expanded.

NA,TRBJ2-7,TRBV5-4,TRBD1,16,TGTGCCAGCAGCTTGGGATCCCCACAGGGGGCCTACGAGCAGTACTTC,CASSLGSPQGAYEQYF
NA,TRBJ1-1,TRBV20-1,NA,11,TGCAGTGCTAGGGCGTCCACTGAAGCTTTCTTT,CSARASTEAFF
NA,TRBJ1-6,TRBV7-2,TRBD1,15,TGTGCCAGCAGCCCAGGGGGCTCGGTTTATTCACCCCTCCACTTT,CASSPGGSVYSPLHF
few,TRBJ2-7,TRBV7-3,NA,13,TGTGCCAGCAGCCTCCTCCAGGGCCACGAGCAGTACTTC,CASSLLQGHEQYF
few,TRBJ2-1,TRBV5-4,NA,13,TGTGCCAGCAGCTTGGCCGCGGACAATGAGCAGTTCTTC,CASSLAADNEQFF
NA,TRBJ2-7,TRBV4-2,TRBD2,15,TGTGCCAGCAGCCTGGACCTAGCGGGAGAGAACGAGCAGTACTTC,CASSLDLAGENEQYF
NA,TRBJ2-3,TRBV4-2,TRBD2,17,TGTGCCAGCAGCCAACCGCTAGCGGGAGTAAGCACAGATACGCAGTATTTT,CASSQPLAGVSTDTQYF
NA,TRBJ2-7,TRBV12-5,NA,13,TGTGCTAGTGGTGTGACGGGAACCTACGAGCAGTACTTC,CASGVTGTYEQYF
NA,TRBJ2-5,TRBV11-3,TRBD2,19,TGTGCCAGCAGCTCCGCGCGGTCCGGGACTAGCGGGAGAGGGGAGACCCAGTACTTC,CASSSARSGTSGRGETQYF
NA,TRBJ1-4,TRBV15,TRBD1,13,TGTGCCACCAGCAGTGAGACAGGGGCAAAACTGTTTTTT,CATSSETGAKLFF
few,TRBJ2-3,TRBV5-1,TRBD2,15,TGCGCCAGCAGCTTGAACAGCGGGATAACAGATACGCAGTATTTT,CASSLNSGITDTQYF
once,TRBJ2-7,TRBV10-3,NA,12,TGTGCCATCGGGGGCCCCTCTGGCGAGCAGTACTTC,CAIGGPSGEQYF
NA,TRBJ1-4,TRBV5-1,NA,15,TGCGCCAGCAGCTTCCCTGGAGACACTAATGAAAAACTGTTTTTT,CASSFPGDTNEKLFF
NA,TRBJ2-3,TRBV15,NA,16,TGTGCCACCAGCAGAGTGTCAGGGGCTGAGGCAGATACGCAGTATTTT,CATSRVSGAEADTQYF
NA,TRBJ2-7,TRBV4-2,TRBD2,16,TGTGCCAGCAGCCAGGAACTCCGGGGGGGTACCTACGAGCAGTACTTC,CASSQELRGGTYEQYF
NA,TRBJ2-1,TRBV15,TRBD2,14,TGTGCCACCAGGACTAGCGGCCTTCTCAATGAGCAGTTCTTC,CATRTSGLLNEQFF
NA,TRBJ1-5,TRBV27,NA,16,TGTGCCAGCAGCCGTGACAAGGGTGTTAGCAATCAGCCCCAGCATTTT,CASSRDKGVSNQPQHF
NA,TRBJ2-1,TRBV10-1,TRBD2,15,TGCGCCAGCAGTGAGTCGTCTAGCGGGAGAAATGAGCAGTTCTTC,CASSESSSGRNEQFF
NA,TRBJ2-7,TRBV27,NA,17,TGTGCCAGCACCCTGAAAGGTGCCGGGACCACGGGCTACGAGCAGTACTTC,CASTLKGAGTTGYEQYF
NA,TRBJ2-2,TRBV19,TRBD2,15,TGTGCCAGTATAATAGCGGGGGCGAACACCGGGGAGCTGTTTTTT,CASIIAGANTGELFF
NA,TRBJ1-5,TRBV15,NA,14,TGTGCCACCAGCAGCGGACGGAGCAATCAGCCCCAGCATTTT,CATSSGRSNQPQHF
NA,TRBJ1-1,TRBV27,TRBD1,13,TGTGCCAGCAGTTATACAGGGGGCACTGAAGCTTTCTTT,CASSYTGGTEAFF
NA,TRBJ2-7,TRBV6-1,NA,11,TGTGCCAGCAACTCGCCATACGAGCAGTACTTC,CASNSPYEQYF
NA,TRBJ1-1,TRBV5-1,NA,14,TGCGCCAGCAGCTTGGGAGCGGTGGGCACTGAAGCTTTCTTT,CASSLGAVGTEAFF
NA,TRBJ1-5,TRBV7-9,NA,17,TGTGCCAGCAGCCCTTCGGGAAGGGTAGGAAGCAATCAGCCCCAGCATTTT,CASSPSGRVGSNQPQHF
NA,TRBJ1-1,TRBV6-5,NA,15,TGTGCCAGCAGTTACTCGGGACAAAGGAACACTGAAGCTTTCTTT,CASSYSGQRNTEAFF
NA,TRBJ2-5,TRBV27,NA,15,TGTGCCAGCAGTTCCCATACCGACGGAGAGATGGCCCAGTACTTC,CASSSHTDGEMAQYF
NA,TRBJ1-1,TRBV5-1,TRBD1,14,TGCGCCAGCAGCACTCAGGGGGGGAACACTGAAGCTTTCTTT,CASSTQGGNTEAFF
few,TRBJ1-5,TRBV6-5,NA,13,TGTGCCAGCAGCGCTCAGGGGCATCAGCCCCAGCATTTT,CASSAQGHQPQHF
NA,TRBJ1-1,TRBV6-1,NA,13,TGTGCCAGCAGTGAATGGGGGCGTACTGAAGCTTTCTTT,CASSEWGRTEAFF
NA,TRBJ2-1,TRBV12-5,NA,13,TGTGCTAGTGGTTCGGTTCTTCTCAATGAGCAGTTCTTC,CASGSVLLNEQFF
NA,TRBJ1-2,TRBV7-9,NA,12,TGTGCCAGCAGCTTCGGGAGGTATGGCTACACCTTC,CASSFGRYGYTF
NA,TRBJ1-5,TRBV6-5,NA,15,TGTGCCAGCAGTTACGGGGACGTCCGAGCTGAGCCCCAGCATTTT,CASSYGDVRAEPQHF
NA,TRBJ2-7,TRBV6-5,TRBD2,15,TGTGCCAGCAGCCCGGGTGGACTAGCGACCTACGAGCAGTACTTC,CASSPGGLATYEQYF
NA,TRBJ2-3,TRBV7-9,TRBD2,17,TGTGCCAGCAGCGCATCACGGGGGGGCCTCTCCGCAGATACGCAGTATTTT,CASSASRGGLSADTQYF
NA,TRBJ1-1,TRBV10-3,NA,16,TGTGCCATCAGTGTCCGGACAGAACCCTTGAACACTGAAGCTTTCTTT,CAISVRTEPLNTEAFF
NA,TRBJ2-7,TRBV19,TRBD2,14,TGTGCCAGTAGTATAAGACTAGCGGGCTACGAGCAGTACTTC,CASSIRLAGYEQYF
NA,TRBJ2-7,TRBV2,NA,15,TGTGCCAGCAGTGAATCTTTTTTACTCTCCTACGGGCAGTACTTC,CASSESFLLSYGQYF
NA,TRBJ2-7,TRBV7-8,TRBD2,16,TGTGCCAGCAGCTGGGGACTAGCGGGGAATACCTACGAGCAGTACTTC,CASSWGLAGNTYEQYF
NA,TRBJ1-3,TRBV5-1,NA,17,TGCGCCAGCAGCATTTCCCCTCCGGAGCGACTGGGAAACACCATATATTTT,CASSISPPERLGNTIYF
NA,TRBJ2-7,TRBV2,NA,11,TGTGCCAGCAGTGATTACTACGAGCAGTACTTC,CASSDYYEQYF
NA,TRBJ2-7,TRBV5-4,NA,16,TGTGCCAGCAGCCTGATCGGAGGGGCAGGGGTCTACGAGCAGTACTTC,CASSLIGGAGVYEQYF
NA,TRBJ2-1,TRBV9,TRBD2,15,TGTGCCAGCAGCGCGTGGGCTAGCGGGAGTCATGAGCAGTTCTTC,CASSAWASGSHEQFF